The 10 T cell receptor beta chains below come from one sample, sequenced in a study of blood T cell repertoires in COVID-19. Here immunoSEQ multiplex PCR was the method, and the copy in TCRdb shows in-frame clones only, minus some. The repertoire consists of roughly 250,000 clones, with roughly 82% occurring once and the leading ten covering 4.9%. Sequencing was carried out using peripheral blood. The receptors here all came from a woman over 75 with active or convalescent COVID-19.

The J gene is TRBJ1-1, the V gene TRBV6-1; D ambiguous. Germline V lookup: CDR1 MNHNS, CDR2 SASEGT. Trimming took off 2 bases at V and 10 bases at J, with 17 bases between the two ends. CDR3 length equals 14 residues. CDR3 nucleotide sequence: TGTGCCAGCAGTGAATACGGACCGGGAATGGCAGCTTTCTTT. Translating it yields CASSEYGPGMAAFF.

The genes are TRBV30 and TRBJ1-6; D gene uncertain. V shed 4 bases and J shed 4 bases, with 11 bases lying between them. The CDR3 length is 14 residues. Germline CDR1 and CDR2: GTSNPN and SVGIG (reference sequence). CDR3 residues: CAWMIGRYNSPLHF. CDR3 bases: TGTGCCTGGATGATAGGGAGGTATAATTCACCCCTCCACTTT.

The V and J genes are TRBV6-5 and TRBJ2-1, with 9 bases lining up with TRBD2. The CDR3 is 13 amino acids. Germline V lookup: CDR1 MNHEY, CDR2 SVGAGI. V trimming: 7 bases; J trimming: 8 bases; junction bases outside the gene matches: 6. CDR3 bases: TGTGCCAGCACCCGGACTAGCGACCATGAGCAGTTCTTC. It translates to CASTRTSDHEQFF.

The chain is built from TRBV19 and TRBJ1-5, with D maybe TRBD1 (5 bases). Germline-derived CDR1 and CDR2 are LNHDA and SQIVND (reference sequence). V lost 7 bases and J 7 bases, leaving 17 bases between the germline ends. The CDR3 is 14 residues long. CDR3 residues: CASTRGGSGQPQHF. The DNA of the CDR3 is TGTGCCAGTACCCGCGGGGGGTCGGGGCAGCCCCAGCATTTT.

V gene TRBV5-1 combines with J gene TRBJ1-4; D is possibly TRBD1 (5 bases). Per germline, CDR1 SGHRS and CDR2 YFSETQ. The CDR3 totals 15 residues. Deletions cut 2 bases from V and 4 bases from J, with 12 bases between. The DNA of the CDR3 is TGCGCCAGCAGCTTCGACAGTCTTAATAATGAAAAACTGTTTTTT. It encodes CASSFDSLNNEKLFF. Supplemented by reference TRBV5-1 and TRBJ1-4, the full variable domain reads KAGVTQTPRYLIKTRGQQVTLSCSPISGHRSVSWYQQTPGQGLQFLFEYFSETQRNKGNFPGRFSGRQFSNSRSEMNVSTLELGDSALYLCASSFDSLNNEKLFFGSGTQLSVL.

The V and J genes are TRBV5-6 and TRBJ2-5; possible D gene TRBD1, 5 bases. This CDR3 contains 13 residues. Trimming removed 4 bases from V and 4 bases from J, with 11 bases in between. Germline CDR1 SGHDT, CDR2 YYEEEE. For the CDR3, the DNA is TGTGCCAGCAGCAAGACAGTCCGAGAGACCCAGTACTTC. This encodes CASSKTVRETQYF.

CDR3 sequence: CASRDPGEQPQHF. CDR3 bases: TGCGCCAGCAGGGACCCAGGGGAACAGCCCCAGCATTTT. This chain joins TRBV10-2 and TRBJ1-5, with D perhaps matching TRBD1 (6 bases). Germline CDR1 is WSHSY and CDR2 is SAAADI. The V gene lost 6 bases and the J gene lost 7 bases, with 13 bases spanning the gap. This CDR3 has 13 residues.

The chain carries TRBV18 and TRBJ2-3, with D maybe TRBD2 (5 bases). Between the trimmed V and J ends, which lost 3 bases and 4 bases, there was a span of 5 bases. Per germline, CDR1 KGHSH and CDR2 LQKENI. The CDR3 length is 12 residues. Here the CDR3 reads CASSPDSDTQYF. CDR3 sequence (DNA): TGTGCCAGCTCACCGGACTCAGATACGCAGTATTTT.

The rearrangement links TRBV3-1 (or the pseudogene TRBV3-2) to TRBJ2-3; D not resolved. The CDR3 has 13 amino acids. V lost 0 bases and J 4 bases, leaving 5 bases between the germline ends. The germline V gene has CDR1 LGHDT and CDR2 YNNKEL (reference sequence). CDR3 loop: CASSQDSPDTQYF. The CDR3 region has the DNA TGTGCCAGCAGCCAAGATAGTCCAGATACGCAGTATTTT.

A single count supports this clone. V usage is TRBV5-1 and J usage is TRBJ2-6; tentative D call: TRBD1 (5 bases). The CDR3 has 17 residues. CDR1 SGHRS and CDR2 YFSETQ come from the germline V gene. V dropped 0 bases and J dropped 0 bases, with 10 bases sitting between them. CDR3 in DNA: TGCGCCAGCAGCTTGGTGCAGGGCTTCTCTGGGGCCAACGTCCTGACTTTC. Residues: CASSLVQGFSGANVLTF.